One sample yielded the 20 T cell receptor beta chains listed below, sequenced in a study of CD8+ T cells in alopecia areata. Reverse transcribed after extraction, RNA yielded cDNA as the sequencing template. The repertoire was sequenced with immunoSEQ multiplex PCR; TCRdb's copy has only in-frame clones and lacks some. The sample lists a few hundred thousand clones; approximately 40% were seen once. Treatment specified: oral pan-JAK inhibitor, 5-10 mg twice daily. The starting material was CD4+ T cells sorted from blood, obtained at approximately week 36, from a patient treated with tofacitinib. These receptors were taken from a human donor with alopecia areata.

V is TRBV7-2 and J is TRBJ1-2; 8 bases are a match to TRBD1. V lost 5 bases to trimming and J lost 0 bases; unmatched junction nucleotides: 5. The CDR3 is made up of 15 amino acids. Germline CDR1 SGHTA, CDR2 FQGNSA. CDR3 DNA sequence: TGTGCCAGCAGCCGACAGGGGAGCCCTAACTATGGCTACACCTTC. Residues: CASSRQGSPNYGYTF.

The chain joins TRBV15 to TRBJ2-2; no definite D call. V was trimmed by 1 base and J by 5 bases, leaving 5 bases between them. CDR3 length equals 13 residues. Germline loops: CDR1 LNHNV, CDR2 YYDKDF (reference sequence). The CDR3 is CATSRGRTGELFF. Written as DNA, the CDR3 is TGTGCCACCAGCAGAGGACGGACCGGGGAGCTGTTTTTT. The variable domain in full, completed from reference TRBV15 and TRBJ2-2, reads DAMVIQNPRYQVTQFGKPVTLSCSQTLNHNVMYWYQQKSSQAPKLLFHYYDKDFNNEADTPDNFQSRRPNTSFCFLDIRSPGLGDTAMYLCATSRGRTGELFFGEGSRLTVL.

The chain is built from TRBV25-1 and TRBJ2-3, with unresolved D. This CDR3 contains 13 residues. From germline, CDR1 is MGHDK and CDR2 SYGVNS. The CDR3 region has the DNA TGTGTCTCGAGGCAGTTCGGCACAGATACGCAGTATTTT. Translation gives CVSRQFGTDTQYF.

There are many counts of this clone. The chain joins TRBV5-1 to TRBJ1-5, with TRBD1 as a possible D gene (6 bases). Per germline, CDR1 SGHRS and CDR2 YFSETQ. This CDR3 has 15 amino acids. V dropped 0 bases and J dropped 6 bases, with 13 bases sitting between them. CDR3 in DNA: TGCGCCAGCAGCTTGGGAGGGGGAGAGGGTCAGCCCCAGCATTTT. Translation: CASSLGGGEGQPQHF. The entire variable domain, with the rest obtained from reference TRBV5-1 and TRBJ1-5, is as follows: KAGVTQTPRYLIKTRGQQVTLSCSPISGHRSVSWYQQTPGQGLQFLFEYFSETQRNKGNFPGRFSGRQFSNSRSEMNVSTLELGDSALYLCASSLGGGEGQPQHFGDGTRLSIL.

V gene TRBV2 combines with J gene TRBJ2-3, with 10 nucleotides matching TRBD2. Losses at the gene ends were 6 bases for V and 1 base for J; bases not matched to a gene: 4. The CDR3 is 15 residues long. Germline V gene lookup returns CDR1 SNHLY and CDR2 FYNNEI. CDR3 loop: CASRYGTSGTDTQYF. CDR3 coding DNA: TGTGCCAGCAGGTACGGGACTAGCGGCACAGATACGCAGTATTTT.

This clone was counted between two and nine times. The J gene is TRBJ2-7, the V gene TRBV5-4; the match to TRBD2 covers 9 bases. Germline V CDR1 and CDR2: SGHNT, YYREEE (reference sequence). The CDR3 contains 13 residues. V dropped 7 bases and J dropped 2; count of bases not matched to a gene: 4. The DNA of the CDR3 is TGTGCCAGCTCCTCTAGCGGGGCCTACGAGCAGTACTTC. Residues: CASSSSGAYEQYF.

This chain uses TRBV11-3 with TRBJ2-5; D is perhaps TRBD1 (6 bases). The V gene's germline CDR1 is SGHNT and CDR2 YENEEA. The V end lost 3 bases, the J end lost 5 bases, and 13 bases lay between the germline ends. There are 14 residues in the CDR3. The CDR3, as DNA: TGTGCCAGCAGCTTGACAGGAACGGCGGAGACCCAGTACTTC. Translated: CASSLTGTAETQYF.

The chain combines TRBV2 with TRBJ1-1, with no clear D. This CDR3 is built from 14 residues. Germline lookup yields CDR1 SNHLY and CDR2 FYNNEI. Trimming shortened V by 8 bases and J by 2 bases, and 15 bases separated the two germline ends. In DNA, the CDR3 is TGTGCCAGCTCTCAGGAAATTGCTAACACTGAAGCTTTCTTT. Its translation: CASSQEIANTEAFF.

The chain has TRBV7-3 and TRBJ2-1; TRBD2 agrees at 7 bases. The V and J ends lost 1 base and 6 bases, in that order; junction bases with no gene match: 12. The length of the CDR3 is 17 residues. CDR1 is SGHTA, CDR2 FQGTGA, per germline. The CDR3 nucleotides are TGTGCCAGCAGCTTAATGCCCTTAAGGACTAGGGCCAATGAGCAGTTCTTC. Translated: CASSLMPLRTRANEQFF.

V usage is TRBV7-9 and J usage is TRBJ2-7; D call uncertain. Germline V gene data show CDR1 as SEHNR and CDR2 as FQNEAQ (reference sequence). V was pared by 5 bases and J by 3 bases, with 8 bases between. The CDR3 extends over 12 amino acids. Here the CDR3 DNA reads TGTGCCAGCAGCCGGGCGTACTACGAGCAGTACTTC. Translation gives CASSRAYYEQYF. Combining the CDR3 with reference TRBV7-9 and TRBJ2-7 gives the whole variable domain DTGVSQNPRHKITKRGQNVTFRCDPISEHNRLYWYRQTLGQGPEFLTYFQNEAQLEKSRLLSDRFSAERPKGSFSTLEIQRTEQGDSAMYLCASSRAYYEQYFGPGTRLTVT.

This clone was seen a single time. V usage is TRBV2 and J usage is TRBJ1-2, with D uncertain. The germline V gene encodes CDR1 SNHLY and CDR2 FYNNEI. The CDR3 covers 13 residues. Trimming pared 4 bases from V and 8 bases from J, leaving 14 bases between. CDR3 residues: CASSGVNLGGYTF. The CDR3 coding sequence is TGTGCCAGCAGTGGCGTCAACCTGGGAGGCTACACCTTC.

This clone showed up just a few times. The chain carries TRBV5-1 and TRBJ1-4, with 7 bases fitting TRBD1. The V gene's germline CDR1 is SGHRS and CDR2 YFSETQ. This CDR3 comprises 17 residues. The junction had 12 bases not matched to a gene; V was cut back by 0 bases and J by 7 bases. The CDR3 region has the DNA TGCGCCAGCAGCTTGGCCGGAGGGGACAGTAGTGCTGAAAAACTGTTTTTT. The encoded protein is CASSLAGGDSSAEKLFF.

The rearrangement links TRBV18 to TRBJ2-1; TRBD1 aligns across 10 bases. The CDR3 has 16 amino acids. The V and J ends lost 3 bases and 4 bases, in that order; junction bases with no gene match: 6. CDR1 KGHSH and CDR2 LQKENI come from the germline V gene. CDR3 coding DNA: TGTGCCAGCTCACCGCAAGTGGGACAGGGGTACAATGAGCAGTTCTTC. This codes for CASSPQVGQGYNEQFF.

The rearrangement links TRBV6-5 to TRBJ1-2, with TRBD1 as a possible D gene (6 bases). From germline, CDR1 is MNHEY and CDR2 SVGAGI. The CDR3 consists of 14 residues. Between the trimmed V and J ends, which lost 5 bases and 2 bases, there was a span of 12 bases. CDR3 sequence reads: CASSVTGGNYGYTF. In DNA form, the CDR3 reads TGTGCCAGCAGTGTGACAGGAGGGAACTATGGCTACACCTTC.

The genes are TRBV30 and TRBJ1-2, with D unclear. V dropped 7 bases and J dropped 8 bases, with 29 bases sitting between them. CDR1 is GTSNPN, CDR2 SVGIG, per germline (reference sequence). The CDR3 consists of 16 residues. This CDR3 is CASQSLGVPPRGGYTF. CDR3 DNA sequence: TGTGCCTCGCAGTCCCTGGGCGTACCACCGAGAGGCGGCTACACCTTC.

The genes are TRBV5-1 and TRBJ2-5; 9 nucleotides line up with TRBD1. The trim removed 7 bases at V and 5 bases at J, leaving 12 bases unmatched. Germline CDR1 SGHRS, CDR2 YFSETQ. CDR3 length equals 15 residues. CDR3 sequence: CASARTGQGLETQYF. CDR3 sequence (DNA): TGCGCCAGCGCCCGAACGGGACAGGGTTTGGAGACCCAGTACTTC. Based on the CDR3 plus reference TRBV5-1 and TRBJ2-5, the full variable domain is KAGVTQTPRYLIKTRGQQVTLSCSPISGHRSVSWYQQTPGQGLQFLFEYFSETQRNKGNFPGRFSGRQFSNSRSEMNVSTLELGDSALYLCASARTGQGLETQYFGPGTRLLVL.

As to this clone: Other nucleotide sequences from this sample produce the same CDR3. V gene TRBV29-1 combines with J gene TRBJ2-7; D gene ambiguous. The V end lost 4 bases, the J end lost 3 bases, and 10 bases lay between the germline ends. Germline CDR1 is SQVTM and CDR2 is ANQGSEA. The CDR3 is made up of 12 amino acids. The CDR3 spells CSVGRGIYEQYF. In DNA form, the CDR3 reads TGCAGCGTTGGGCGAGGAATCTACGAGCAGTACTTC.

The rearrangement links TRBV7-6 to TRBJ1-1; D gene uncertain. CDR1 is SGHVS and CDR2 is FNYEAQ in the germline V gene. The CDR3 is 10 residues long. V was shortened by 5 bases and J by 10 bases, with 8 bases between the two germline ends. For the CDR3, the DNA is TGTGCCAGCAGCCCCACGGGAGCTTTCTTT. It codes for CASSPTGAFF.

The V and J genes are TRBV29-1 and TRBJ2-7; unclear D gene. This CDR3 has 14 residues. CDR1 is SQVTM, CDR2 ANQGSEA, per germline. V dropped 0 bases and J dropped 0 bases, with 9 bases sitting between them. The CDR3 DNA sequence: TGCAGCGTTGAAGATATGGGCAGCTCCTACGAGCAGTACTTC. Translated: CSVEDMGSSYEQYF.

The J gene is TRBJ2-7, the V gene TRBV5-1; D not resolved. The germline CDR1 and CDR2 sequences are SGHRS and YFSETQ. This CDR3 spans 12 amino acids. The V end was cut by 4 bases, the J end by 3 bases, with 8 bases between. The CDR3 DNA is TGCGCCAGCAGCACCGACGTCTACGAGCAGTACTTC. It codes for CASSTDVYEQYF.